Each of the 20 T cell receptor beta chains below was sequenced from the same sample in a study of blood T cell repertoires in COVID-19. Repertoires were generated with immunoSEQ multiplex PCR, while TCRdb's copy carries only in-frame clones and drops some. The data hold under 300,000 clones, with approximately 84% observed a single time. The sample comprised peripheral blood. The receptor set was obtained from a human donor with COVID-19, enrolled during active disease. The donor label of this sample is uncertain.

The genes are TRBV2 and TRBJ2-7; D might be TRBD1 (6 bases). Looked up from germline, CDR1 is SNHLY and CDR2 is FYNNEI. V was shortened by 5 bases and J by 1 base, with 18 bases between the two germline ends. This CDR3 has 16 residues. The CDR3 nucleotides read TGTGCCAGCAGTTCGGACAGCCTGCACTTATCCTACGAGCAGTACTTC. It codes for CASSSDSLHLSYEQYF. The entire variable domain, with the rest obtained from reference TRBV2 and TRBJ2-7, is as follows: EPEVTQTPSHQVTQMGQEVILRCVPISNHLYFYWYRQILGQKVEFLVSFYNNEISEKSEIFDDQFSVERPDGSNFTLKIRSTKLEDSAMYFCASSSDSLHLSYEQYFGPGTRLTVT.

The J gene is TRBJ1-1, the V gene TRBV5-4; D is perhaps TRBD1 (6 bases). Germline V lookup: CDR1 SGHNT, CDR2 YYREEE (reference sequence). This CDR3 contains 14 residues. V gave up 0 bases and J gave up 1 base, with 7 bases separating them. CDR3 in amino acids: CASSLAQGNTEAFF. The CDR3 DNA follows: TGTGCCAGCAGCTTGGCACAGGGGAACACTGAAGCTTTCTTT.

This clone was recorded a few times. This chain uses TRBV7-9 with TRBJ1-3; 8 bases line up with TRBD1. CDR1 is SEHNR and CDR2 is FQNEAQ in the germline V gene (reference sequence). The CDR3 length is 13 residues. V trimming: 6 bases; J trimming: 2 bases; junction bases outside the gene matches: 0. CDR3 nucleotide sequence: TGTGCCAGCAGGACAGGGGCTGGAAACACCATATATTTT. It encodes CASRTGAGNTIYF.

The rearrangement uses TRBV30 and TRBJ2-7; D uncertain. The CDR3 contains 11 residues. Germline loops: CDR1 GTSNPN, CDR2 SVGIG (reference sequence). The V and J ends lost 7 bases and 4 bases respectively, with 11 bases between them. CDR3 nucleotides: TGTGCCTACAGAATACTTTACGAGCAGTACTTC. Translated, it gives CAYRILYEQYF.

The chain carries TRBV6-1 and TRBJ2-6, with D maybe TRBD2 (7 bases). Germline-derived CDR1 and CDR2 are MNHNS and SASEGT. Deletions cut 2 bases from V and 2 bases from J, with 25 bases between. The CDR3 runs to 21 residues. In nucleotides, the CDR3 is TGTGCCAGCAGTGAAAATCCATTAGGGGGGGCAGGGCTAACTGGGGCCAACGTCCTGACTTTC. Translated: CASSENPLGGAGLTGANVLTF.

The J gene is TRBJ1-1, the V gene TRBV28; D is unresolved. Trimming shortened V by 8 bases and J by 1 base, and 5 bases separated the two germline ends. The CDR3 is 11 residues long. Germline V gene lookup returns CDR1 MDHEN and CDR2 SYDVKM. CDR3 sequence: CASQWNTEAFF. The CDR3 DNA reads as TGTGCCAGCCAGTGGAACACTGAAGCTTTCTTT.

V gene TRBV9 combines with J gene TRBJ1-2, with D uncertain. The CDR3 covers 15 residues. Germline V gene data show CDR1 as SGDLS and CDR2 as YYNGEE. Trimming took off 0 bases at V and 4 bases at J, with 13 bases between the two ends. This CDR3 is CASSVDQRLRYGYTF. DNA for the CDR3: TGTGCCAGCAGCGTAGATCAGCGGCTCCGCTATGGCTACACCTTC.

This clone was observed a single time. The CDR3 bases are TGTGCCAGCAGCTTCGTCTCTAACTCCTACAATGAGCAGTTCTTC. It translates to CASSFVSNSYNEQFF. The V and J genes are TRBV5-6 and TRBJ2-1; D is unresolved. This CDR3 is 15 amino acids long. Trimming removed 2 bases from V and 0 bases from J, with 9 bases in between. Germline V gene data show CDR1 as SGHDT and CDR2 as YYEEEE.

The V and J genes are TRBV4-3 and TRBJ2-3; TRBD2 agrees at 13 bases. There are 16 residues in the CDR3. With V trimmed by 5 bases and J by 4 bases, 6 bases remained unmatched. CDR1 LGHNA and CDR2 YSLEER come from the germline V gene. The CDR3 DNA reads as TGCGCCAGCAGCTCAGGACTAGCGGGAGCGGCAGATACGCAGTATTTT. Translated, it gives CASSSGLAGAADTQYF.

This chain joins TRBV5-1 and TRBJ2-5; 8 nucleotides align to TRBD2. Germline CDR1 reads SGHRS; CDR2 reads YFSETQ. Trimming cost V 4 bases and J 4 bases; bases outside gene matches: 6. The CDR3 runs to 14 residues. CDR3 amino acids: CASSIGGARETQYF. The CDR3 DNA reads TGCGCCAGCAGCATCGGGGGGGCCAGAGAGACCCAGTACTTC.

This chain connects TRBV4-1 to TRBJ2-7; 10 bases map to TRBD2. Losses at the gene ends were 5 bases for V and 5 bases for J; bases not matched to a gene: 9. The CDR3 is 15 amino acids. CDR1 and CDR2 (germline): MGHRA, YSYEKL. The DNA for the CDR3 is TGCGCCAGCAGCTCTTCGCCTAGCGGGAGTGACGAGCAGTACTTC. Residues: CASSSSPSGSDEQYF.

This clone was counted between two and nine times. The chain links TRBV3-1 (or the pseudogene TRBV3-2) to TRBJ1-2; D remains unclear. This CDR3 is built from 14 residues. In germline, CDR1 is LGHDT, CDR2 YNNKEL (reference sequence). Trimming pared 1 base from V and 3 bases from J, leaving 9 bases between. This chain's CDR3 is CASSQVTGDYGYTF. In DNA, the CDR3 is TGTGCCAGCAGCCAAGTGACCGGAGACTATGGCTACACCTTC.

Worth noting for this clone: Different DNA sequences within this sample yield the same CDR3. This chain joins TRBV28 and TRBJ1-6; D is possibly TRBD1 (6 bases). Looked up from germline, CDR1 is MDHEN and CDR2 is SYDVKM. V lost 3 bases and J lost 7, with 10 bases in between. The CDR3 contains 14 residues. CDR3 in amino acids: CASSLRRGNSPLHF. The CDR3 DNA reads TGTGCCAGCAGTTTGCGCAGGGGCAATTCACCCCTCCACTTT.

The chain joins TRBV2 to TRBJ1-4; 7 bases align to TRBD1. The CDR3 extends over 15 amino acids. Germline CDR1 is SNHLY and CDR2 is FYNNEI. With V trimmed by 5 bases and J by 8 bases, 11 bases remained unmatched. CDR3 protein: CASSPDRASGEKLFF. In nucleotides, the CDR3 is TGTGCCAGCAGTCCTGACAGGGCATCGGGGGAAAAACTGTTTTTT.

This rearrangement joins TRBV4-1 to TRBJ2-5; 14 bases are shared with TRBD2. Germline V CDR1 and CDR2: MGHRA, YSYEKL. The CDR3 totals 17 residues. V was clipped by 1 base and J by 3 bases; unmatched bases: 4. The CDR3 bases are TGCGCCAGCAGCCAAGGACTAGCGGGAGGGCCCAAAGAGACCCAGTACTTC. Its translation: CASSQGLAGGPKETQYF.

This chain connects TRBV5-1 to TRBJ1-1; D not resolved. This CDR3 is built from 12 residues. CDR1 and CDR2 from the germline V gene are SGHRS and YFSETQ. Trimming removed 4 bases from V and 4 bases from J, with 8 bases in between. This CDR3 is CASSDSITEAFF. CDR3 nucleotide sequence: TGCGCCAGCAGCGACTCTATCACTGAAGCTTTCTTT.

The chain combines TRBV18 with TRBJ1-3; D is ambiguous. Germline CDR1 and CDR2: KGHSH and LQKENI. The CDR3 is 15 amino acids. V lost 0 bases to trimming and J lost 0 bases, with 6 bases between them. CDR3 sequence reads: CASSPPSISGNTIYF. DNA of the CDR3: TGTGCCAGCTCACCACCTTCCATCTCTGGAAACACCATATATTTT.

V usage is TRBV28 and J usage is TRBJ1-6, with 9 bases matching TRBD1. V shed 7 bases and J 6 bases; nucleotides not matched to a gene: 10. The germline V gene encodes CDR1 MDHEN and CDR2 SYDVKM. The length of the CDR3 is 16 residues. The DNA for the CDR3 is TGTGCCAGCACCCCCTCCACAGGGGGCGGTAATTCACCCCTCCACTTT. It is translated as CASTPSTGGGNSPLHF.

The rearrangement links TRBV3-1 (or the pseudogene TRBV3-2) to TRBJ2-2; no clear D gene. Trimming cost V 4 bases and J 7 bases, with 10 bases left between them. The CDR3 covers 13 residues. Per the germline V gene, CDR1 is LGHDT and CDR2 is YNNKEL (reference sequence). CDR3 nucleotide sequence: TGTGCCAGCAGCCCCAGTAAAGTCGGGGAGCTGTTTTTT. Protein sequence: CASSPSKVGELFF.

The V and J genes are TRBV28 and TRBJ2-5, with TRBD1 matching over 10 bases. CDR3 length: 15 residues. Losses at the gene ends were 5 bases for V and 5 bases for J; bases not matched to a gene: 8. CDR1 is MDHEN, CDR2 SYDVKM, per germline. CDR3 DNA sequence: TGTGCCAGCAGTCTGACAGGGGGCGCGGAGGAGACCCAGTACTTC. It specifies CASSLTGGAEETQYF.